What follows describes a single TCR beta chain. CDR1 is MNHEY, CDR2 SVGAGI, per germline. With 2 bases clipped from V and 8 bases from J, the junction kept 9 bases outside the gene matches. The CDR3 contains 15 residues. This entry belongs to a study of OX40 agonist ivuxolimab in advanced cancers. The assay was immunoSEQ multiplex PCR, and TCRdb's table has in-frame clones only and misses some. The table lists some 62,000 clones, roughly 90% of them singletons. This chain joins TRBV6-5 and TRBJ2-1; 7 bases agree with TRBD1. The TCR sequence derives from an adult with an advanced solid tumor such as melanoma, head and neck, liver or kidney cancer. The specimen was CD4+ or CD8+ T cells sorted from blood, collected in a trial of the OX40 agonist ivuxolimab. CDR3: CASSYAETGSDEQFF. The DNA for the CDR3 is TGTGCCAGCAGTTACGCTGAGACAGGGAGTGATGAGCAGTTCTTC.